The 16 T cell receptor beta chains given below trace back to one sample, sequenced in a study of T-cell reconstitution after alpha-beta-depleted transplantation in children. The TCRbeta library incorporated unique molecular identifiers. TCRdb called the PCR reads again in MiXCR, with one record for every CDR3 protein. The sample holds fewer than 450,000 distinct CDR3 sequences, around 15% seen once. Specimen: PBMCs, mostly from graft donor cells, collected 360 days after TCRalphabeta/CD19-depleted stem cell transplant. The origin of the receptors is a male patient aged 2-10 years who had a stem cell transplant for acute lymphoblastic leukemia, so the T cells may come from the graft donor.

This clonotype occurred many times. This chain connects TRBV7-6 to TRBJ1-2; no firm D call. This CDR3 is 15 amino acids long. CDR1 is SGHVS, CDR2 FNYEAQ, per germline. V shed 5 bases and J shed 2 bases, with 15 bases lying between them. The DNA of the CDR3 is TGTGCCAGCAGCCCATTCGGAGACCAGAACTATGGCTACACCTTC. It is translated as CASSPFGDQNYGYTF.

The chain couples TRBV7-2 to TRBJ2-1; 9 positions agree with TRBD2. The length of the CDR3 is 15 residues. V gave up 2 bases and J gave up 7 bases; unmatched junction bases: 6. CDR1 is SGHTA and CDR2 is FQGNSA in the germline V gene. The CDR3 region has the DNA TGTGCCAGCAGCTTAAGTATTAGCGGGGGAAATGAGCAGTTCTTC. Residues: CASSLSISGGNEQFF. Using reference TRBV7-2 and TRBJ2-1 for the parts outside the CDR3, the full variable domain is GAGVSQSPSNKVTEKGKDVELRCDPISGHTALYWYRQSLGQGLEFLIYFQGNSAPDKSGLPSDRFSAERTGGSVSTLTIQRTQQEDSAVYLCASSLSISGGNEQFFGPGTRLTVL.

This clonotype has only a few counts. The chain uses TRBV29-1 and TRBJ2-2; 9 nucleotides align to TRBD1. The V gene's germline CDR1 is SQVTM and CDR2 ANQGSEA. V gave up 7 bases and J gave up 7 bases; unmatched junction bases: 7. The CDR3 is 13 residues long. CDR3 bases: TGCAGCGCCGGACAGGGGCAAGGCGGGGAGCTGTTTTTT. Residues: CSAGQGQGGELFF.

The chain employs TRBV5-1 and TRBJ2-2; D is perhaps TRBD1 or TRBD2 (5 bases each). The CDR3 totals 16 residues. Trimming pared 0 bases from V and 5 bases from J, leaving 14 bases between. The germline V gene encodes CDR1 SGHRS and CDR2 YFSETQ. The chain's CDR3 is CASSLDTGTVTGELFF. As DNA, the CDR3 is TGCGCCAGCAGCTTGGACACCGGGACCGTTACCGGGGAGCTGTTTTTT.

CDR3 sequence (DNA): TGTGCCAGCAGCTTAGCTCTCTCGACAGCGGTATCTAACTATGGCTACACCTTC. Its translation is CASSLALSTAVSNYGYTF. The chain couples TRBV11-1 to TRBJ1-2, with TRBD1 as a possible D gene (5 bases). Trimming shortened V by 0 bases and J by 0 bases, and 17 bases separated the two germline ends. There are 18 residues in the CDR3. Germline CDR1 SGHAT, CDR2 FQDESV (reference sequence).

V gene TRBV4-2 combines with J gene TRBJ2-5, with D perhaps matching TRBD1 or TRBD2 (6 bases each). V was clipped by 3 bases and J by 3 bases, with 14 bases between them. The CDR3 loop spans 15 amino acids. The V gene's germline CDR1 is LGHNA and CDR2 YNFKEQ. CDR3 sequence: CASSQRRGGEETQYF. CDR3 sequence (DNA): TGTGCCAGCAGCCAGCGCAGGGGAGGAGAAGAGACCCAGTACTTC.

The gene calls are TRBV5-1 and TRBJ2-3; 13 bases agree with TRBD2. The CDR3 totals 18 residues. Germline CDR1 and CDR2: SGHRS and YFSETQ. Trimming removed 0 bases from V and 4 bases from J; junction bases left unmatched: 8. The CDR3: CASSLAGLAGVGPDTQYF. The CDR3, as DNA: TGCGCCAGCAGCTTGGCCGGACTAGCGGGAGTTGGACCAGATACGCAGTATTTT.

The V and J genes are TRBV11-2 and TRBJ1-4; tentatively, D is TRBD1 (5 bases). CDR1 and CDR2 from the germline V gene are SGHAT and FQNNGV. V was cut by 0 bases and J by 7 bases, with 12 bases left in between. This CDR3 spans 15 amino acids. Here the CDR3 reads CASSLDGRGGEKLFF. The CDR3 coding sequence is TGTGCCAGCAGCTTAGATGGAAGGGGTGGTGAAAAACTGTTTTTT.

This clonotype was seen more than once but under ten times. V is TRBV18 and J is TRBJ1-2; D is undetermined. Germline V gene data show CDR1 as KGHSH and CDR2 as LQKENI. This CDR3 is built from 13 residues. The ends were cut back, 0 bases at V and 9 bases at J, with 11 bases in the middle. This CDR3 is CASSPPVTASYTF. CDR3 coding DNA: TGTGCCAGCTCACCACCGGTTACCGCGAGCTACACCTTC.

At least ten counts were recorded for this clonotype. The J gene is TRBJ1-6, the V gene TRBV15; maybe TRBD1 (5 bases). V was trimmed by 0 bases and J by 6 bases, leaving 12 bases between them. This CDR3 comprises 16 residues. The V gene's germline CDR1 is LNHNV and CDR2 YYDKDF (reference sequence). CDR3 protein: CATSRDGQGTNSPLHF. As DNA, the CDR3 is TGTGCCACCAGCAGAGATGGTCAGGGCACTAATTCACCCCTCCACTTT.

The CDR3 protein is CSARDTAPEDTDTQYF. The DNA for the CDR3 is TGCAGTGCTAGAGATACGGCTCCGGAGGACACAGATACGCAGTATTTT. The rearrangement uses TRBV20-1 and TRBJ2-3; TRBD2 is a possible D gene (5 bases). Trimming stripped 0 bases from V and 2 bases from J, with 15 bases between. Germline CDR1 and CDR2: DFQATT and SNEGSKA (reference sequence). The CDR3 has 16 amino acids.

The chain links TRBV5-1 to TRBJ2-1; possibly TRBD1 for D (7 bases). Looked up from germline, CDR1 is SGHRS and CDR2 is YFSETQ. V was clipped by 0 bases and J by 5 bases, with 15 bases between them. The CDR3 has 16 amino acids. In nucleotides, the CDR3 is TGCGCCAGCAGCTTGGCCCGGGGGACAGCCCACAATGAGCAGTTCTTC. Translation gives CASSLARGTAHNEQFF.

This clonotype appeared a few times. The chain carries TRBV11-2 and TRBJ1-1; 7 bases fit TRBD1. Germline loops: CDR1 SGHAT, CDR2 FQNNGV. Unmatched junction bases numbered 10, after V lost 5 bases and J lost 1 base. The CDR3 length is 16 residues. The CDR3 nucleotides read TGTGCCAGCAGCACAGTACCGACAGGGACGAACACTGAAGCTTTCTTT. Protein: CASSTVPTGTNTEAFF.

At least ten counts were recorded for this clonotype. J is TRBJ2-1 and V is TRBV9; the D is unclear. CDR1 SGDLS and CDR2 YYNGEE come from the germline V gene. Trimming removed 0 bases from V and 5 bases from J, with 18 bases in between. CDR3 size: 17 residues. The CDR3 is CASSVATGPTPHNEQFF. The DNA of the CDR3 is TGTGCCAGCAGCGTAGCTACGGGCCCCACGCCCCACAATGAGCAGTTCTTC.

This clonotype has just a few counts. V and J are TRBV28 and TRBJ2-7, with 8 bases aligning to TRBD2. With 5 bases clipped from V and 3 bases from J, the junction kept 3 bases outside the gene matches. CDR1 and CDR2 (germline): MDHEN, SYDVKM. This CDR3 has 13 amino acids. As DNA, the CDR3 is TGTGCCAGCAGTACGACTAGCGACTACGAGCAGTACTTC. It yields the protein CASSTTSDYEQYF.

The chain recombines TRBV3-1 with TRBJ2-7; perhaps TRBD2 as D (6 bases). V was pared by 3 bases and J by 6 bases, with 9 bases between. In germline, CDR1 is LGHDT, CDR2 YNNKEL (reference sequence). The CDR3 totals 12 residues. The CDR3 protein is CASSQTTSEQYF. The CDR3, as DNA: TGTGCCAGCAGCCAGACGACTAGCGAGCAGTACTTC.